The TCR beta chain described here comes from a study of cytomegalovirus exposure and HLA in healthy donors. 13 Jbeta primers and 60 Vbeta primers were used for the PCR. Sequencing was performed with immunoSEQ multiplex PCR; in TCRdb, only in-frame clones are kept and a portion is missing. The sample contains 130,000 or so clones, around 80% of which appear only once. This clone was observed a handful of times. What it recognizes is unknown. The length of the CDR3 is 14 residues. Germline loops: CDR1 SGHRS, CDR2 YFSETQ. V lost 5 bases and J lost 1, with 12 bases in between. Overall study results and limits: The only immune exposure information that was available was CMV serostatus.

V is TRBV5-1 and J is TRBJ1-1; weak D call: TRBD1 (5 bases). Sequenced material: PBMCs. This sequence originates from a middle-aged woman in good health and CMV-seronegative. CDR3 region: CASREGAANTEAFF. In DNA, the CDR3 is TGCGCCAGCAGGGAAGGGGCGGCGAACACTGAAGCTTTCTTT.